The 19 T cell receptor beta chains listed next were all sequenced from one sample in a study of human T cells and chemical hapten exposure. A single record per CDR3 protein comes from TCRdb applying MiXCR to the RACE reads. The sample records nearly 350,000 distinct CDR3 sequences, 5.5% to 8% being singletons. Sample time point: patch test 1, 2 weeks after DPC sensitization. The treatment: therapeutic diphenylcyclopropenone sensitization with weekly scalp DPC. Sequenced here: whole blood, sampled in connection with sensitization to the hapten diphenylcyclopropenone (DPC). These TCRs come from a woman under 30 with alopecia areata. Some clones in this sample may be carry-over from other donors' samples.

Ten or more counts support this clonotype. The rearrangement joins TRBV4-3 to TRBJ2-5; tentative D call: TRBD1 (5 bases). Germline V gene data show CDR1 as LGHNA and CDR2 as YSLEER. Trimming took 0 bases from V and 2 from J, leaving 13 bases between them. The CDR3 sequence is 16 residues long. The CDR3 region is CASSQDGPGQQETQYF. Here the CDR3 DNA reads TGCGCCAGCAGCCAAGATGGGCCAGGGCAACAAGAGACCCAGTACTTC.

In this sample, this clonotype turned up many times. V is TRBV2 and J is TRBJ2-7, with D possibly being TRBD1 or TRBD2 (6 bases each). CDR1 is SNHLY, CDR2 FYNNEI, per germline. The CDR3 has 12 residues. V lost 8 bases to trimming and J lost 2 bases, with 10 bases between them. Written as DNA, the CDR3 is TGTGCCAGCGGAGGGACAACCTACGAGCAGTACTTC. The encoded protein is CASGGTTYEQYF. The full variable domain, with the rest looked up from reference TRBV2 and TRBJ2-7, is EPEVTQTPSHQVTQMGQEVILRCVPISNHLYFYWYRQILGQKVEFLVSFYNNEISEKSEIFDDQFSVERPDGSNFTLKIRSTKLEDSAMYFCASGGTTYEQYFGPGTRLTVT.

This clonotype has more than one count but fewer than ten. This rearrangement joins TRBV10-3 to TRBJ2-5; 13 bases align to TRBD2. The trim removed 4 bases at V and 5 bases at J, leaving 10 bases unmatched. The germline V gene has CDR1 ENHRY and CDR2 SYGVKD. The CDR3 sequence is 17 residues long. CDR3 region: CAISAPLAGGVVETQYF. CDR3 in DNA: TGTGCCATCAGTGCCCCACTAGCGGGGGGGGTTGTGGAGACCCAGTACTTC.

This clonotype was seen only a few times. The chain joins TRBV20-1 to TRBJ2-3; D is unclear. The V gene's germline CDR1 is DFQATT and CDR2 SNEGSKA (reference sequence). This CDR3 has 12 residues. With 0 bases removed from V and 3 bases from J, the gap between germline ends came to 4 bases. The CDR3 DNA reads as TGCAGTGCTAGAGATCCGACAGATACGCAGTATTTT. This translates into CSARDPTDTQYF.

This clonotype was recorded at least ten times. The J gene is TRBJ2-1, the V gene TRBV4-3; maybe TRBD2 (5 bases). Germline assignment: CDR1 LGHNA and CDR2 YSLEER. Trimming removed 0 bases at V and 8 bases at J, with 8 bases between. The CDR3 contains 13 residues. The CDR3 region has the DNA TGCGCCAGCAGCCAAGATAGAGGGTATGAGCAGTTCTTC. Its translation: CASSQDRGYEQFF.

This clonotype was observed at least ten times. The CDR3 spells CSASLVRNEKLFF. CDR3 coding DNA: TGCAGTGCTTCGCTAGTCAGGAATGAAAAACTGTTTTTT. The genes are TRBV20-1 and TRBJ1-4; D gene ambiguous. Germline-derived CDR1 and CDR2 are DFQATT and SNEGSKA (reference sequence). Trimming left V 5 bases short and J 5 bases short, with 12 bases between. This CDR3 spans 13 amino acids.

The CDR3 DNA follows: TGCGCCAGCAGCTTGGATCAAGATACGCAGTATTTT. Amino acid sequence: CASSLDQDTQYF. The genes are TRBV5-1 and TRBJ2-3; unclear D gene. CDR1 and CDR2 from the germline V gene are SGHRS and YFSETQ. CDR3 size: 12 residues. The V gene lost 0 bases and the J gene lost 5 bases, with 4 bases spanning the gap.

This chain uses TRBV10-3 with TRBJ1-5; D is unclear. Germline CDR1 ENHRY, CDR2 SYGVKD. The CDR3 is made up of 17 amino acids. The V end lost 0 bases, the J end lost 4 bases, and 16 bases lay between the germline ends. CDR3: CAISESLSRPGNQPQHF. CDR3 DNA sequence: TGTGCCATCAGTGAGTCGCTTTCGCGACCGGGAAATCAGCCCCAGCATTTT.

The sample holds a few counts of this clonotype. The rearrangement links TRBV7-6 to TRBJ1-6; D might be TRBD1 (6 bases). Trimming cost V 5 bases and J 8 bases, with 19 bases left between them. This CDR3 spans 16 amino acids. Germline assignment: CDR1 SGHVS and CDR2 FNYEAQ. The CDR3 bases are TGTGCCAGCAGCCCTTTTGAGCAGGGACAAGATTCACCCCTCCACTTT. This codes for CASSPFEQGQDSPLHF.

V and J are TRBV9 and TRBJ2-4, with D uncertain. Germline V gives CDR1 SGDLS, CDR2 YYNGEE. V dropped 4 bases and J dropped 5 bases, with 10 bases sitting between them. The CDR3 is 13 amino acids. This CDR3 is CASSPWAENIQYF. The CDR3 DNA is TGTGCCAGCAGCCCATGGGCCGAAAACATTCAGTACTTC. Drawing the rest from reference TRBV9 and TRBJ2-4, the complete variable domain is DSGVTQTPKHLITATGQRVTLRCSPRSGDLSVYWYQQSLDQGLQFLIQYYNGEERAKGNILERFSAQQFPDLHSELNLSSLELGDSALYFCASSPWAENIQYFGAGTRLSVL.

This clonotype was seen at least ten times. DNA for the CDR3: TGTGCCAGCTCACTTACTAGCGGGGTCCACAATGAGCAGTTCTTC. It codes for CASSLTSGVHNEQFF. This chain connects TRBV18 to TRBJ2-1; TRBD2 matches at 10 bases. V trimming: 4 bases; J trimming: 5 bases; junction bases outside the gene matches: 5. The CDR3 has 15 amino acids. Germline loops: CDR1 KGHSH, CDR2 LQKENI.

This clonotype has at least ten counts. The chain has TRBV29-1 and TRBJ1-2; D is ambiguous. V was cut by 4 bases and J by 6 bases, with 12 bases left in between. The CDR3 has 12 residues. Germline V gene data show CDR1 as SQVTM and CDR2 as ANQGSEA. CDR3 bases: TGCAGCGTTGCTGAGTTGAGGGATGGCTACACCTTC. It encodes CSVAELRDGYTF.

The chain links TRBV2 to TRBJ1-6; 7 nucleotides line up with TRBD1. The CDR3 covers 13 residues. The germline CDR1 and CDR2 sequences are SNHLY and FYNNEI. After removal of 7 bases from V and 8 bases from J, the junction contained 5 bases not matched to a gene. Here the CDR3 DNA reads TGTGCCAGCACCCTTGACAGGGATTCACCCCTCCACTTT. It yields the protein CASTLDRDSPLHF. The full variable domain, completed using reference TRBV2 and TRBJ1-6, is EPEVTQTPSHQVTQMGQEVILRCVPISNHLYFYWYRQILGQKVEFLVSFYNNEISEKSEIFDDQFSVERPDGSNFTLKIRSTKLEDSAMYFCASTLDRDSPLHFGNGTRLTVT.

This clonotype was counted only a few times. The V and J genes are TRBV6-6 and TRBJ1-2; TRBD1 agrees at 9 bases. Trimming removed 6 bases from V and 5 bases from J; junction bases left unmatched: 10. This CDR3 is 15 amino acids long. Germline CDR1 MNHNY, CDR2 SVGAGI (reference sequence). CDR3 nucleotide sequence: TGTGCCAGCAGAGGAGATTGGACAGGGGTTTATGGCTACACCTTC. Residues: CASRGDWTGVYGYTF.

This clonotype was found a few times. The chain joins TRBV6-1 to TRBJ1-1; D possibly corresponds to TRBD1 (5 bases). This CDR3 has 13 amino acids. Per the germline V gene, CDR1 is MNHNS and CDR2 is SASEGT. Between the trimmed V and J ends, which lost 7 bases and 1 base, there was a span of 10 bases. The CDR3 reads CASKDTWNTEAFF. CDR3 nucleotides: TGTGCCAGCAAGGACACCTGGAACACTGAAGCTTTCTTT.

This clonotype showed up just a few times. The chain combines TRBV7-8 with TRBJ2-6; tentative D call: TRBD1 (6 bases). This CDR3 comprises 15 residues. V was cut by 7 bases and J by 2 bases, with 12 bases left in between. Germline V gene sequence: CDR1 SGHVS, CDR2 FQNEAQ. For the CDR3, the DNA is TGTGCCAGCACCCTAGGGACACCTGGGGCCAACGTCCTGACTTTC. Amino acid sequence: CASTLGTPGANVLTF.

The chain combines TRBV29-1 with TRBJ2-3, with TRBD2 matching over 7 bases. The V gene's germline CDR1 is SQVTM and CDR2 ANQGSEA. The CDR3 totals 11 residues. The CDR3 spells CRVGEGDTQYF. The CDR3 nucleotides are TGCAGGGTCGGGGAGGGAGATACGCAGTATTTT.

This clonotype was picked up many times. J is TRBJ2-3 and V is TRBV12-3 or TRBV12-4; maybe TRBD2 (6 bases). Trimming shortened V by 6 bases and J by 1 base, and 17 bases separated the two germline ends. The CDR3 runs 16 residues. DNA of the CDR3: TGTGCCAGCAGGGGGACTGGCTCACTGGGCACAGATACGCAGTATTTT. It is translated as CASRGTGSLGTDTQYF.

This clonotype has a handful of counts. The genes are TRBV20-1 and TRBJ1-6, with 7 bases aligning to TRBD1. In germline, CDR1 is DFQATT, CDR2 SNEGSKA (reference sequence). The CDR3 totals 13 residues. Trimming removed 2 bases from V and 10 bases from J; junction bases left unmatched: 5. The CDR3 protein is CSARPTGSSPLHF. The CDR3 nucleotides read TGCAGTGCTAGACCGACAGGGTCCTCACCCCTCCACTTT.